These 13 T cell receptor beta chains originate from one sample sequenced in a study of T cells in Graves' hyperthyroidism and ophthalmopathy. Authors of the study amplified TCR beta CDR3 regions from RNA transcripts. HTBI primers were used for first-round RT-PCR of the TCR CDR3. TCRdb reanalysed the multiplex PCR reads using MiXCR and keeps one entry per CDR3 protein. The sample records about 610,000 distinct CDR3 sequences, roughly 14% being singletons. Material: blood. Every receptor here comes from a woman between 40 and 50 years old with Graves' ophthalmopathy.

This clonotype has at least ten counts. This chain links TRBV28 with TRBJ2-2, with D tentatively TRBD1 (6 bases). Trimming took 11 bases from V and 1 from J, leaving 14 bases between them. From germline, CDR1 is MDHEN and CDR2 SYDVKM. The CDR3 has 14 residues. The CDR3 loop reads CAHEGTMNTGELFF. The CDR3 nucleotides read TGTGCCCACGAGGGGACAATGAACACCGGGGAGCTGTTTTTT. Using reference TRBV28 and TRBJ2-2 for the parts outside the CDR3, the full variable domain is DVKVTQSSRYLVKRTGEKVFLECVQDMDHENMFWYRQDPGLGLRLIYFSYDVKMKEKGDIPEGYSVSREKKERFSLILESASTNQTSMYLCAHEGTMNTGELFFGEGSRLTVL.

The J gene is TRBJ2-7, the V gene TRBV5-1; D gene unclear. The CDR3 runs to 14 residues. CDR1 and CDR2 (germline): SGHRS, YFSETQ. Trimming shortened V by 0 bases and J by 3 bases, and 10 bases separated the two germline ends. CDR3 bases: TGCGCCAGCAGCTTGGAACTCGGGTTCTACGAGCAGTACTTC. This codes for CASSLELGFYEQYF.

This clonotype was picked up many times. The genes are TRBV6-5 and TRBJ2-7; possibly TRBD2 for D (6 bases). The germline V gene has CDR1 MNHEY and CDR2 SVGAGI. V was pared by 2 bases and J by 5 bases, with 10 bases between. The CDR3 is made up of 13 amino acids. This chain's CDR3 is CASSYPASDEQYF. In nucleotides, the CDR3 is TGTGCCAGCAGTTACCCTGCTAGCGACGAGCAGTACTTC.

This clonotype was observed many times. The chain carries TRBV6-1 and TRBJ2-5; D perhaps matches TRBD1 (6 bases). The V gene lost 6 bases and the J gene lost 1 base, with 15 bases spanning the gap. Per germline, CDR1 MNHNS and CDR2 SASEGT. The CDR3 is 15 residues long. Here the CDR3 reads CASRPSRGLQETQYF. CDR3 nucleotide sequence: TGTGCCAGCAGACCAAGCAGGGGTCTCCAAGAGACCCAGTACTTC.

This clonotype was counted many times. The chain employs TRBV5-1 and TRBJ2-7; 7 bases match TRBD1. The CDR3 sequence is 14 residues long. V lost 0 bases, J lost 5 bases, and 5 bases stayed unmatched. Germline V gene sequence: CDR1 SGHRS, CDR2 YFSETQ. Written as DNA, the CDR3 is TGCGCCAGCAGCTTGGAGGACAGGCTCCACGAGCAGTACTTC. Translated, it gives CASSLEDRLHEQYF.

Ten or more counts support this clonotype. The CDR3 region has the DNA TGTGCCAGCAGTTTAACCTACCGAGGACAGGGGACGGGACAGAACACTGAAGCTTTCTTT. It is translated as CASSLTYRGQGTGQNTEAFF. The rearrangement uses TRBV28 and TRBJ1-1, with 9 bases aligning to TRBD1. This CDR3 contains 20 residues. Germline trimming cut 2 bases from V and 1 base from J; bases unmatched to any gene: 17. Germline CDR1 is MDHEN and CDR2 is SYDVKM.

At least ten counts were recorded for this clonotype. V is TRBV12-3 or TRBV12-4 and J is TRBJ1-2, with TRBD1 as a possible D gene (5 bases). Deletions cut 7 bases from V and 2 bases from J, with 14 bases between. This CDR3 spans 14 amino acids. CDR3 nucleotide sequence: TGTGCCAGCACCCGATCGGACATCAACTATGGCTACACCTTC. This codes for CASTRSDINYGYTF.

At least ten counts were recorded for this clonotype. The J gene is TRBJ2-5, the V gene TRBV4-2; the D gene is possibly TRBD2 (7 bases). The V end lost 0 bases, the J end lost 3 bases, and 11 bases lay between the germline ends. Germline CDR1 reads LGHNA; CDR2 reads YNFKEQ. The CDR3 consists of 15 residues. This chain's CDR3 is CASSQERGGKETQYF. In DNA form, the CDR3 reads TGTGCCAGCAGCCAAGAGAGGGGGGGGAAAGAGACCCAGTACTTC.

The rearrangement joins TRBV24-1 to TRBJ1-1; D is possibly TRBD1 (5 bases). The CDR3 extends over 15 amino acids. Between the trimmed V and J ends, which lost 6 bases and 10 bases, there was a span of 23 bases. The germline CDR1 and CDR2 sequences are KGHDR and SFDVKD. The CDR3, as DNA: TGTGCCACCAGTCGGACACGGCTATTCGTTCACGTAGCTTTCTTT. The encoded protein is CATSRTRLFVHVAFF.

The rearrangement links TRBV13 to TRBJ2-1; 13 positions agree with TRBD2. J was trimmed by 3 bases and V by 3 bases; bases with no gene match: 5. CDR3 length: 17 amino acids. Germline-derived CDR1 and CDR2 are PRHDT and FYEKMQ (reference sequence). CDR3 loop: CASSFEGLAGFYNEQFF. The CDR3 nucleotides read TGTGCCAGCAGCTTCGAGGGACTAGCGGGATTCTACAATGAGCAGTTCTTC. Drawing the rest from reference TRBV13 and TRBJ2-1, the complete variable domain is AAGVIQSPRHLIKEKRETATLKCYPIPRHDTVYWYQQGPGQDPQFLISFYEKMQSDKGSIPDRFSAQQFSDYHSELNMSSLELGDSALYFCASSFEGLAGFYNEQFFGPGTRLTVL.

V is TRBV2 and J is TRBJ2-5; 8 bases map to TRBD1. CDR1 is SNHLY and CDR2 is FYNNEI in the germline V gene. The CDR3 covers 12 residues. The V gene end was trimmed by 8 bases and the J gene end by 6 bases; junction bases not matched to a gene: 5. The CDR3 protein is CASSDRAKTQYF. In DNA form, the CDR3 reads TGTGCCAGCTCGGACAGGGCAAAGACCCAGTACTTC. Full variable domain (rest looked up from reference TRBV2 and TRBJ2-5): EPEVTQTPSHQVTQMGQEVILRCVPISNHLYFYWYRQILGQKVEFLVSFYNNEISEKSEIFDDQFSVERPDGSNFTLKIRSTKLEDSAMYFCASSDRAKTQYFGPGTRLLVL.

This clonotype was recorded many times. The rearrangement links TRBV20-1 to TRBJ2-2; maybe TRBD1 (6 bases). The CDR3 extends over 13 amino acids. Deletions cut 7 bases from V and 1 base from J, with 10 bases between. Germline V gives CDR1 DFQATT, CDR2 SNEGSKA (reference sequence). The chain's CDR3 is CSGLQGNTGELFF. The CDR3 nucleotides read TGCAGTGGGTTACAGGGGAACACCGGGGAGCTGTTTTTT.

This clonotype was seen at least ten times. The chain employs TRBV7-2 and TRBJ1-1, with no clear D. CDR1 is SGHTA, CDR2 FQGNSA, per germline. V gave up 5 bases and J gave up 3 bases, with 10 bases separating them. The CDR3 has 13 amino acids. CDR3 sequence (DNA): TGTGCCAGCAGCGGCAGTTTGGACACTGAAGCTTTCTTT. This translates into CASSGSLDTEAFF. The full variable domain, with the rest looked up from reference TRBV7-2 and TRBJ1-1, is GAGVSQSPSNKVTEKGKDVELRCDPISGHTALYWYRQSLGQGLEFLIYFQGNSAPDKSGLPSDRFSAERTGGSVSTLTIQRTQQEDSAVYLCASSGSLDTEAFFGQGTRLTVV.